Listed below are T cell receptor beta chains from one sample, sequenced in a study of response to subunit inactivated influenza vaccine. Each CDR3 protein gets one entry after TCRdb re-called the RT-PCR reads with MiXCR. The sample consists of approximately 490,000 distinct CDR3 sequences, less than 7.5% of them appearing once. The sample here was PBMCs from blood, taken around 25 months after vaccination. The receptor source for this set is a man between 45 and 75 years old who received an inactivated influenza vaccine. Both conserved end residues are part of each CDR3. D genes are given only for firm matches. A clone size is listed for some rows: how often the clone was seen (once, few, many), or a class if it is expanded.

d_call	j_call	v_call	clone_size	cdr3_nt	cdr3_aa
NA	TRBJ2-3	TRBV12-3/TRBV12-4	few	TGTGCCAGCAGTTTAGCTGGGCGGGGGCAAGGAGATACGCAGTATTTT	CASSLAGRGQGDTQYF
NA	TRBJ2-7	TRBV4-3	few	TGCGCCAGCAGCCCAGGGACCTTTCTAGGGGAGCAGTACTTC	CASSPGTFLGEQYF
NA	TRBJ2-5	TRBV15	few	TGTGCCACCAGCAGAGCGGAGAGGACCCAGTACTTC	CATSRAERTQYF
NA	TRBJ2-6	TRBV12-2	NA	TGTGCAAGTCGCTTAGGAAGTTGGTCGGGGGGACCACTCAATTGCCGCGTCCTGACTTTC	CASRLGSWSGGPLNCRVLTF
TRBD2	TRBJ2-1	TRBV24-1	NA	TGTGCCACCAGTAAGACTAGCGGGACAGTCAACAATGAGCAGTTCTTC	CATSKTSGTVNNEQFF
NA	TRBJ1-5	TRBV5-1	few	TGCGCCAGCAGCTTGGGTGAGCGGGGTCAGCCCCAGCATTTT	CASSLGERGQPQHF
NA	TRBJ1-1	TRBV12-3/TRBV12-4	many	TGTGCCAGCAGCATCCGGGGGGGCCCCGCTTTCTTT	CASSIRGGPAFF
NA	TRBJ1-1	TRBV29-1	many	TGCAGCGTCCAGCGCGGAGTGGCTGAAGCTTTCTTT	CSVQRGVAEAFF
TRBD1	TRBJ2-1	TRBV20-1	few	TGCAGTGCTTGGAACCGGGACAGGGTTTTTGGAAATACAAATGAGCAGTTCTTC	CSAWNRDRVFGNTNEQFF
TRBD2	TRBJ2-1	TRBV20-1	few	TGCAGTGCTCGGACTAGCGGGAGGGCCCTTGAGCAGTTCTTC	CSARTSGRALEQFF
NA	TRBJ2-3	TRBV10-3	many	TGTGCCATCAGTGAGGGGGCTAGGAGCTTCACAGATACGCAGTATTTT	CAISEGARSFTDTQYF
NA	TRBJ2-2	TRBV5-1	many	TGCGCCAGCAGCCCCCAGACAGCCCAGGCCGGGGAGCTGTTTTTT	CASSPQTAQAGELFF
NA	TRBJ2-7	TRBV7-2	many	TGTGCCAGCAGCTGGGCAGCGGACTACGAGCAGTACTTC	CASSWAADYEQYF
TRBD1	TRBJ1-2	TRBV6-5	NA	TGTGCCAGCAGTTACCAGGGGGCGATTGGCTACACCTTC	CASSYQGAIGYTF
NA	TRBJ2-5	TRBV6-1	few	TGTGCCAGCAGGGGGAGGGGGGGAGAGACCCAGTACTTC	CASRGRGGETQYF
TRBD2	TRBJ2-1	TRBV12-3/TRBV12-4	many	TGTGCCAGCACCCCCCGGGCTAGCGGGGGGTTAGGTGAGCAGTTCTTC	CASTPRASGGLGEQFF
NA	TRBJ2-1	TRBV30	NA	TGTGCCTGGAGCGCCCCCCGGGACGGGTTATCCGAGCAGTTCTTC	CAWSAPRDGLSEQFF
NA	TRBJ2-7	TRBV20-1	few	TGCAGTGCTAGGGTCCTCGGGGGGACAGTCTCCTACGAGCAGTACTTC	CSARVLGGTVSYEQYF
NA	TRBJ1-1	TRBV29-1	few	TGCAGCGTTGTCCGGGTGAACACTGAAGCTTTCTTT	CSVVRVNTEAFF
NA	TRBJ2-1	TRBV7-3	few	TGTGCCAGCAGCACCTCCGGGCCAGGTAATGAGCAGTTCTTC	CASSTSGPGNEQFF
TRBD1	TRBJ2-5	TRBV12-3/TRBV12-4	many	TGTGCCAGCAGCTGGGGACAGGGGGAACAAGAGACCCAGTACTTC	CASSWGQGEQETQYF
NA	TRBJ2-3	TRBV2	many	TGTGCCAGCAGTCCAGATACGCAGTATTTT	CASSPDTQYF
NA	TRBJ2-7	TRBV11-2	few	TGTGCCAGCCTTGGGGGGCCCTCTTACGAGCAGTACTTC	CASLGGPSYEQYF
NA	TRBJ2-7	TRBV3-1	NA	TGTGCCAGCAGCCCGGGGAGACGCTACGAGCAGTACTTC	CASSPGRRYEQYF
TRBD1	TRBJ1-5	TRBV6-1	few	TGTGCCAGCAGTAGACAGGGTGTTGATAGCAATCAGCCCCAGCATTTT	CASSRQGVDSNQPQHF
NA	TRBJ2-3	TRBV11-2	many	TGTGCCAGCAGCGCGCCGGCTACCACAGATACGCAGTATTTT	CASSAPATTDTQYF
NA	TRBJ2-2	TRBV6-1	NA	TGTGCCAGCATAAACAGGGGGGGGAGCACCGGGGAGCTGTTTTTT	CASINRGGSTGELFF
NA	TRBJ2-1	TRBV14	NA	TGTGCCAGCAGCCAAGATGGAGTTATGGGTGAGCAGTTCTTC	CASSQDGVMGEQFF
NA	TRBJ1-1	TRBV10-3	NA	TGTGCCATGCGGTACGAGGCGGTTGACACTGAAGCTTTCTTT	CAMRYEAVDTEAFF
NA	TRBJ2-5	TRBV11-2	few	TGTGCCAGCAGCTCCCCCCTGGGGACGGAGACCCAGTACTTC	CASSSPLGTETQYF
NA	TRBJ2-6	TRBV18	few	TGTGCCAGCTCACCAGCCACCTCTGGGGCCAACGTCCTGACTTTC	CASSPATSGANVLTF
NA	TRBJ2-5	TRBV18	NA	TGTGCCAGCTCACCACCCCCAGGGTGGGGAGAGACCCAGTACTTC	CASSPPPGWGETQYF
NA	TRBJ2-1	TRBV12-3/TRBV12-4	few	TGTGCCAGCAGTTTAAGAGGTCTGACGAATGAGCAGTTCTTC	CASSLRGLTNEQFF
TRBD2	TRBJ2-3	TRBV10-2	many	TGCGCCAGCAAATGGACTAGCGGTAGCACAGATACGCAGTATTTT	CASKWTSGSTDTQYF
TRBD2	TRBJ2-3	TRBV4-3	NA	TGCGCCAGCAGCCAAGTCAGCGGGGGCACAGATACGCAGTATTTT	CASSQVSGGTDTQYF
NA	TRBJ2-1	TRBV4-2	NA	TGTGCCAGCAGCAAGGGACTCAATAACAATGAGCAGTTCTTC	CASSKGLNNNEQFF
NA	TRBJ2-2	TRBV5-1	many	TGCGCCAGCAGCTTGCAACAGCCTAACGGGGAGCTGTTTTTT	CASSLQQPNGELFF
NA	TRBJ1-4	TRBV3-1	many	TGTGCCAGCAGCCAAGTCGATGAAAAACTGTTTTTT	CASSQVDEKLFF
TRBD1	TRBJ2-7	TRBV4-1	NA	TGCGCCAGCAGCCACACGGGACAGGGGGGCGAGCAGTACTTC	CASSHTGQGGEQYF
NA	TRBJ1-2	TRBV6-2/TRBV6-3	many	TGTGCCAGCAGTTACGGATATGGCTACACCTTC	CASSYGYGYTF
NA	TRBJ1-3	TRBV4-2	few	TGTGCCAGCAGCCAAGACGGGCCGGTCTCTGGAAACACCATATATTTT	CASSQDGPVSGNTIYF
NA	TRBJ2-1	TRBV4-3	many	TGCGCCAGCAGCCCCCGGGCGGAGATTGCCTACAATGAGCAGTTCTTC	CASSPRAEIAYNEQFF
NA	TRBJ2-7	TRBV20-1	few	TGCAGTGCTAGTTATACCTCCTACGAGCAGTACTTC	CSASYTSYEQYF
NA	TRBJ2-1	TRBV29-1	few	TGCAGCGTTGCGAGGGGAAACAATGAGCAGTTCTTC	CSVARGNNEQFF
NA	TRBJ2-7	TRBV11-2	many	TGTGCCAGCAGCCTAGGGACACGGGTTTTGGACGAGCAGTACTTC	CASSLGTRVLDEQYF